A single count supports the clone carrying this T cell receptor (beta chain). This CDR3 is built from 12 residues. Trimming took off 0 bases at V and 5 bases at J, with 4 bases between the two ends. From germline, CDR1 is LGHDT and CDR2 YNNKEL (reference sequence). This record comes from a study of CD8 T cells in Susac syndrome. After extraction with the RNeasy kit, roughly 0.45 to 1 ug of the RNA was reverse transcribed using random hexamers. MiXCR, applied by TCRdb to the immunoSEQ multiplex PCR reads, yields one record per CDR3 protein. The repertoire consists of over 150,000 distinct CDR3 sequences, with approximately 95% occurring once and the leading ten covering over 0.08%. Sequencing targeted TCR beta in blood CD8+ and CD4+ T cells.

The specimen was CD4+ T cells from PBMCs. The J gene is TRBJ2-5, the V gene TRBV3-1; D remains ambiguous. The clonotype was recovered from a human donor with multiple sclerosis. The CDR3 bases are TGTGCCAGCAGCCAAGATGCGGAGACCCAGTACTTC. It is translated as CASSQDAETQYF.